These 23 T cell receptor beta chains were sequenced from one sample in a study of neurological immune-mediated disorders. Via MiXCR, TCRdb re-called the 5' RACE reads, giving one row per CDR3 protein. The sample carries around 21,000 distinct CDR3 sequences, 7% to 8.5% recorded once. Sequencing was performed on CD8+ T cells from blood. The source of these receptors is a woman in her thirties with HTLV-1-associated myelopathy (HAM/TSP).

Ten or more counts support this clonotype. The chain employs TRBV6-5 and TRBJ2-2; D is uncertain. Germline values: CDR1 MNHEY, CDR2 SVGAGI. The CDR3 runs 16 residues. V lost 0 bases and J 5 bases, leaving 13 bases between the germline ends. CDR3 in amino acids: CASSYSVGEFTGELFF. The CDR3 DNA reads TGTGCCAGCAGTTACTCGGTCGGAGAGTTTACCGGGGAGCTGTTTTTT.

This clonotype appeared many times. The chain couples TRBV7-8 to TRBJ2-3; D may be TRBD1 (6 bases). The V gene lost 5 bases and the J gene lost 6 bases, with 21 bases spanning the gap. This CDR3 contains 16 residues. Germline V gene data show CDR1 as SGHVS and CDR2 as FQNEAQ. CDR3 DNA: TGTGCCAGCAGCCCGGCAGGGGCCCTTCGATTGGATACGCAGTATTTT. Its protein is CASSPAGALRLDTQYF. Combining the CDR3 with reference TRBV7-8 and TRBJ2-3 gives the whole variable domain GAGVSQSPRYKVAKRGQDVALRCDPISGHVSLFWYQQALGQGPEFLTYFQNEAQLDKSGLPSDRFFAERPEGSVSTLKIQRTQQEDSAVYLCASSPAGALRLDTQYFGPGTRLTVL.

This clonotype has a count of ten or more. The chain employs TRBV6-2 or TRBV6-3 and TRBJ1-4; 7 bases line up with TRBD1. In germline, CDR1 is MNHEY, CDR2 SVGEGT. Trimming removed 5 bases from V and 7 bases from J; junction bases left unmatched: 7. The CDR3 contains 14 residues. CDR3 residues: CASSPPGGSEKLFF. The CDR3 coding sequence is TGTGCCAGCAGTCCCCCAGGGGGAAGTGAAAAACTGTTTTTT.

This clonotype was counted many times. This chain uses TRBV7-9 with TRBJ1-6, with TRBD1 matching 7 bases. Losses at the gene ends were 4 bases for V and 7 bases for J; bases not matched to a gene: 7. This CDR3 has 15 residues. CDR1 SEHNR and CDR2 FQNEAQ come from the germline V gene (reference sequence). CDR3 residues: CASSSRQGVNSPLHF. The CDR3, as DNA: TGTGCCAGCAGCTCCCGACAGGGAGTAAATTCACCCCTCCACTTT.

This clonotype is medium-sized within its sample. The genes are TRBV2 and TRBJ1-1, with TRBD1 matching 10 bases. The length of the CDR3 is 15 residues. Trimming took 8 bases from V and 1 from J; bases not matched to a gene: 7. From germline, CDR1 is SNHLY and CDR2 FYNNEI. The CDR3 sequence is CASRDRGVKNTEAFF. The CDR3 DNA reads TGTGCCAGCCGGGACAGGGGCGTCAAGAACACTGAAGCTTTCTTT.

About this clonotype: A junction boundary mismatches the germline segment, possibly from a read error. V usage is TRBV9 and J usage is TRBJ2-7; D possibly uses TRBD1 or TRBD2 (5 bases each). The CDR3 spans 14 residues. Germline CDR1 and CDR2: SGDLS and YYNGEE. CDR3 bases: TGTGCAAGCAGCGGACACGAGGGCCCCTACGAGCAGTACTTC. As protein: CASSGHEGPYEQYF.

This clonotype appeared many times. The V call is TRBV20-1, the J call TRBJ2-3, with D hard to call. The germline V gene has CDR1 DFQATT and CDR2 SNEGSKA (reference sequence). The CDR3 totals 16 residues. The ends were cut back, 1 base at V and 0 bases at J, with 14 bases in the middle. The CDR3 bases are TGCAGTGCTAGAGCCCTAGTTCCACCCAGCACAGATACGCAGTATTTT. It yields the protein CSARALVPPSTDTQYF.

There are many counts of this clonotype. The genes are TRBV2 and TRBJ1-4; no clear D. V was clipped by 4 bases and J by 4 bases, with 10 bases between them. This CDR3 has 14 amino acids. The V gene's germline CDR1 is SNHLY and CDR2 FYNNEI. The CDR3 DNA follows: TGTGCCAGCAGTGTCGACATGAGTAATGAAAAACTGTTTTTT. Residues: CASSVDMSNEKLFF.

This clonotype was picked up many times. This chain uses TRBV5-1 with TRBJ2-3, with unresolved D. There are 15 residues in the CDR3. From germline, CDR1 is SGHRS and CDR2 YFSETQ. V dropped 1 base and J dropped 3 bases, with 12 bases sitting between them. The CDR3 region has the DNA TGCGCCAGCAGCTTGACCTGGGATGGGACAGATACGCAGTATTTT. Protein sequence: CASSLTWDGTDTQYF.

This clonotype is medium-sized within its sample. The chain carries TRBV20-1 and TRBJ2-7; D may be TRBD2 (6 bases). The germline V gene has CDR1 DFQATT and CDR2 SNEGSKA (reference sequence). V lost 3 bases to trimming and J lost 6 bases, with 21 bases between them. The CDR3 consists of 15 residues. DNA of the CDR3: TGCAGTGCTAGGTCCCCCGGGACTCTGGACGTCGAGCAGTACTTC. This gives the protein CSARSPGTLDVEQYF.

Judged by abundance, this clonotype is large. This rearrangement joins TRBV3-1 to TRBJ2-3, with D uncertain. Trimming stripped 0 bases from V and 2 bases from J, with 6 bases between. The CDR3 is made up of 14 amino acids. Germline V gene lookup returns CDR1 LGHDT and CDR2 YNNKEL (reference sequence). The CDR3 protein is CASSQDLPTDTQYF. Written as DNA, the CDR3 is TGTGCCAGCAGCCAAGACCTTCCCACAGATACGCAGTATTTT.

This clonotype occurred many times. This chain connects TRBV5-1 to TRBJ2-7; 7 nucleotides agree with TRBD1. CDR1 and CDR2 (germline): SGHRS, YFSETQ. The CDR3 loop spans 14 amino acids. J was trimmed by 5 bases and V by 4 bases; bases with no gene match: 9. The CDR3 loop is CASSHPAGGDEQYF. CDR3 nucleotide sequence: TGCGCCAGCAGCCACCCGGCAGGGGGTGACGAGCAGTACTTC.

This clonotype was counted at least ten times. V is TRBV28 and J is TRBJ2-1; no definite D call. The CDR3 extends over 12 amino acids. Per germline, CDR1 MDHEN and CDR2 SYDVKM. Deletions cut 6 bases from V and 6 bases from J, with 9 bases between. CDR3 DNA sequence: TGTGCCAGCAGACCTAACAGCAATGAGCAGTTCTTC. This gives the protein CASRPNSNEQFF.

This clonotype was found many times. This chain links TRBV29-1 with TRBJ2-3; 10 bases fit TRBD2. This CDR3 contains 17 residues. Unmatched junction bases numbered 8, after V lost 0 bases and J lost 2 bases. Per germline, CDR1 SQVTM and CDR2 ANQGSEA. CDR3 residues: CSVEDLEAGGPTDTQYF. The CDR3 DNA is TGCAGCGTTGAAGATCTTGAAGCGGGGGGGCCCACAGATACGCAGTATTTT.

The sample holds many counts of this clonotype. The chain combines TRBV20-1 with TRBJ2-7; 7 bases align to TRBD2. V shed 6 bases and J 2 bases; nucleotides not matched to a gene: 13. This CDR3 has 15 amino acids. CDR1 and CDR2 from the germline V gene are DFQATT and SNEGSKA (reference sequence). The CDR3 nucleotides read TGCAGTGCCGGGGGTATTCTAGCGGCCCCCTACGAGCAGTACTTC. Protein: CSAGGILAAPYEQYF.

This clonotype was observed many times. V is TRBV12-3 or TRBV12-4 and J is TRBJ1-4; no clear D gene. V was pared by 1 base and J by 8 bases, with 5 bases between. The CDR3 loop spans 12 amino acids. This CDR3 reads CASSLGREKLFF. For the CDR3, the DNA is TGTGCCAGCAGTTTAGGACGGGAAAAACTGTTTTTT.

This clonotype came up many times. The CDR3: CASSFIDSAYGYTF. The CDR3, as DNA: TGTGCCAGCAGTTTTATCGACAGCGCTTATGGCTACACCTTC. The rearrangement uses TRBV27 and TRBJ1-2; perhaps TRBD1 as D (5 bases). In germline, CDR1 is MNHEY, CDR2 SMNVEV (reference sequence). The CDR3 length is 14 residues. V was trimmed by 3 bases and J by 5 bases, leaving 13 bases between them.

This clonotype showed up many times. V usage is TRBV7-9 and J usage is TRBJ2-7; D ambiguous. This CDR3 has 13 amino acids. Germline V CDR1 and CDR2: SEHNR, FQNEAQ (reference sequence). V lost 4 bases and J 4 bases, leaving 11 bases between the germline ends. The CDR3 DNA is TGTGCCAGCAGCTCCGGTGCACTTTACGAGCAGTACTTC. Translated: CASSSGALYEQYF.

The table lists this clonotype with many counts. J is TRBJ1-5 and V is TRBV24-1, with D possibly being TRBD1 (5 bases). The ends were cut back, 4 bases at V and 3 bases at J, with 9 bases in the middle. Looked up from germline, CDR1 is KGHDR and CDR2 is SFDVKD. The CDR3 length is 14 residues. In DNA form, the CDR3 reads TGTGCCACCAGTGACCACAGGACCAATCAGCCCCAGCATTTT. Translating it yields CATSDHRTNQPQHF.

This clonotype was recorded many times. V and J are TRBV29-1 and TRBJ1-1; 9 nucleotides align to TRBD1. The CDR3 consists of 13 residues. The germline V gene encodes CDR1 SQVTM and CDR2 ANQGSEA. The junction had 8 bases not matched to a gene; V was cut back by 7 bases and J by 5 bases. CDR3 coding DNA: TGCAGCGCTCGGACAGGGGAAATGACTGAAGCTTTCTTT. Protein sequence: CSARTGEMTEAFF.

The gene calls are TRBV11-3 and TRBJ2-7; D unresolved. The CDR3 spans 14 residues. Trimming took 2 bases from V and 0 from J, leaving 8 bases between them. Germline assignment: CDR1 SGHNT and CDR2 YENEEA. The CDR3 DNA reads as TGTGCCAGCAGCTTAATACAAAACTCCTACGAGCAGTACTTC. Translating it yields CASSLIQNSYEQYF. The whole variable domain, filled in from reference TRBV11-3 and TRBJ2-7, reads EAGVVQSPRYKIIEKKQPVAFWCNPISGHNTLYWYLQNLGQGPELLIRYENEEAVDDSQLPKDRFSAERLKGVDSTLKIQPAELGDSAVYLCASSLIQNSYEQYFGPGTRLTVT.

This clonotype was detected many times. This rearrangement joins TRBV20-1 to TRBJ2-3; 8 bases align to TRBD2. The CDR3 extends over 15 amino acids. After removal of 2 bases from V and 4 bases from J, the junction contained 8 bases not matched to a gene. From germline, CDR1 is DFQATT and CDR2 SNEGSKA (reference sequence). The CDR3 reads CSARNWATSADTQYF. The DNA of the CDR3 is TGCAGTGCTAGAAATTGGGCGACTAGCGCAGATACGCAGTATTTT.

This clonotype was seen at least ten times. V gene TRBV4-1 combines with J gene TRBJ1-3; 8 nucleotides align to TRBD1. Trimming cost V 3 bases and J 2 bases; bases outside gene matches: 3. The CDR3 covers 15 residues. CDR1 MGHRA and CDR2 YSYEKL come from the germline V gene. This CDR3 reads CASSHLTGAGNTIYF. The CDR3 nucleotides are TGCGCCAGCAGCCATTTGACAGGGGCTGGAAACACCATATATTTT.